Sequencing of this T cell receptor beta chain was carried out in a study of immune heterogeneity within non-small cell lung tumors. This clonotype has just a few counts. Germline V gene lookup returns CDR1 SGHRS and CDR2 YFSETQ. V gave up 1 base and J gave up 4 bases; unmatched junction bases: 4. The length of the CDR3 is 14 residues. Using 32 V and 13 J primers, multiplex PCR amplified TCR beta CDR3. TCRdb re-called the multiplex PCR reads through MiXCR, storing one row per CDR3 protein. Among some 2,000 distinct CDR3 sequences, 20% to 30% were seen once, and the ten largest hold roughly 15%. Template input was genomic DNA from bulk tumor (around 610 ng per sample). The authors collected several far-apart biopsies from each primary tumor during surgery. Enrolled patients presented with newly diagnosed, previously untreated non-small cell lung cancer and underwent curative surgery.

The TCR originated in a man in his 60s with non-small cell lung cancer. Specimen: lung tumor tissue. This chain connects TRBV5-1 to TRBJ1-1; the match to TRBD1 covers 7 bases. The CDR3 DNA sequence: TGCGCCAGCAGCTTGTGGGAGGGGGCCACTGAAGCTTTCTTT. Its protein product is CASSLWEGATEAFF. The complete variable domain, with remaining parts taken from reference TRBV5-1 and TRBJ1-1, reads KAGVTQTPRYLIKTRGQQVTLSCSPISGHRSVSWYQQTPGQGLQFLFEYFSETQRNKGNFPGRFSGRQFSNSRSEMNVSTLELGDSALYLCASSLWEGATEAFFGQGTRLTVV.